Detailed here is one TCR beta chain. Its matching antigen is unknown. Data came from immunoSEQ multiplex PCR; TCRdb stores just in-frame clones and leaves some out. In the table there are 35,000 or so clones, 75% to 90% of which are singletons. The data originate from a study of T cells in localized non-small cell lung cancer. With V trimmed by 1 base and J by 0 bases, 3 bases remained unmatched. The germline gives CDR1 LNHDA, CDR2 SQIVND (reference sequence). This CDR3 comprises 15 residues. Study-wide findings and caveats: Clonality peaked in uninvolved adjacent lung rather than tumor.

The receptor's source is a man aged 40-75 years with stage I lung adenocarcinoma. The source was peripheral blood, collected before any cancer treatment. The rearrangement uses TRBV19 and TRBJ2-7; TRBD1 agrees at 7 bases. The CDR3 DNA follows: TGTGCCAGTAGTATAGGAAACAGGGGCTCCTACGAGCAGTACTTC. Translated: CASSIGNRGSYEQYF.